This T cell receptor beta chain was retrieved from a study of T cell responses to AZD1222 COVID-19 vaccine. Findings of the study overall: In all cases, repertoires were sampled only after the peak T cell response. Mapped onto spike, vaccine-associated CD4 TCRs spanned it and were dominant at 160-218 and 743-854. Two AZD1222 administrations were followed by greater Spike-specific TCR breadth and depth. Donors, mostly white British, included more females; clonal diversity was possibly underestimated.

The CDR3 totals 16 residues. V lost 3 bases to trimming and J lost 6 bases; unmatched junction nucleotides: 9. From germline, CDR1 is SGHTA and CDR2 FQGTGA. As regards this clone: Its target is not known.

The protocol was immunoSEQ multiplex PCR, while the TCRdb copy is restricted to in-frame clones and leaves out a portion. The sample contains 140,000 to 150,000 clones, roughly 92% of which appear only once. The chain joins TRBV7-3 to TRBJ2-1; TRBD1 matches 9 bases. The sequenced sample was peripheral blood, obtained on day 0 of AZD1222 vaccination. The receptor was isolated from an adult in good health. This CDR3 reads CASSFLGQGNANEQFF. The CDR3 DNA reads TGTGCCAGCAGCTTTTTAGGACAGGGGAATGCCAATGAGCAGTTCTTC.